The present T cell receptor beta chain was sequenced within a study of human T cells and chemical hapten exposure. MiXCR, run by TCRdb on the RACE reads, gives a single entry per CDR3 protein. The sample consists of about 98,000 distinct CDR3 sequences, 10% to 14% of them appearing once. This clonotype was recorded a few times. The time point here: pre-sensitization, week 0. Stated treatment: therapeutic diphenylcyclopropenone sensitization with weekly scalp DPC. The ends were cut back, 3 bases at V and 2 bases at J, with 17 bases in the middle. This CDR3 spans 15 amino acids. The germline V gene has CDR1 DFQATT and CDR2 SNEGSKA (reference sequence).

This chain uses TRBV20-1 with TRBJ2-7; D not resolved. The sequence came from a woman aged 60-70 years with alopecia areata. Some clones in this sample may be carry-over from other donors' samples. This specimen was whole blood, taken in connection with sensitization to the hapten diphenylcyclopropenone (DPC). CDR3 sequence (DNA): TGCAGTGCTAGGCGGCCAGCCAGGAATACCTACGAGCAGTACTTC. Its translation: CSARRPARNTYEQYF.